A selection of T cell receptor beta chains follows, all from one sample in a study of OX40 agonist ivuxolimab in advanced cancers. TCRdb's table, derived via immunoSEQ multiplex PCR, lists solely in-frame clones and lacks some. Here the sample spans fewer than 60,000 clones, more than 85% being singletons. The sample here was CD4+ or CD8+ T cells sorted from blood, taken in a trial of the OX40 agonist ivuxolimab. The receptors were gathered from an adult with an advanced solid tumor such as melanoma, head and neck, liver or kidney cancer. The CDR3 runs from the conserved cysteine through the conserved F or W. The order of the fields is J gene, V gene, D gene, clone size, CDR3 DNA, CDR3 protein. A D gene is named only where the DNA matches it firmly. Part of the rows lack a size; the others show once, few, many or a class for expanded clones.

j_call: TRBJ2-7; v_call: TRBV4-3; d_call: TRBD1; clone_size: NA; cdr3_nt: TGCGCCAGCAGCCAAGGCCGGGACAGGGCCTACGAGCAGTACTTC; cdr3_aa: CASSQGRDRAYEQYF
j_call: TRBJ1-5; v_call: TRBV7-9; d_call: NA; clone_size: NA; cdr3_nt: TGTGCCAGCAGCTTAGCAGGGGCCGGGGATCAGCCCCAGCATTTT; cdr3_aa: CASSLAGAGDQPQHF
j_call: TRBJ1-1; v_call: TRBV30; d_call: TRBD1; clone_size: NA; cdr3_nt: TGTGCCTGGAGTGTAGGGACAGGGACTGAAGCTTTCTTT; cdr3_aa: CAWSVGTGTEAFF
j_call: TRBJ2-7; v_call: TRBV27; d_call: NA; clone_size: NA; cdr3_nt: TGTGCCAGCAGTGCCGTACACGGAGAAAACTACGAGCAGTACTTC; cdr3_aa: CASSAVHGENYEQYF
j_call: TRBJ1-2; v_call: TRBV30; d_call: NA; clone_size: NA; cdr3_nt: TGTGCCTGGAGTGTGGGAGGGGCCGATGGCTATGGCTACACCTTC; cdr3_aa: CAWSVGGADGYGYTF
j_call: TRBJ1-6; v_call: TRBV5-6; d_call: TRBD1; clone_size: few; cdr3_nt: TGTGCCAGCAGCCTGACCCGGGACAGTCCTAATTCACCCCTCCACTTT; cdr3_aa: CASSLTRDSPNSPLHF
j_call: TRBJ2-7; v_call: TRBV4-2; d_call: NA; clone_size: NA; cdr3_nt: TGTGCCAGCAGCCAAGGGAGGGGACGATCCTCCTACGAGCAGTACTTC; cdr3_aa: CASSQGRGRSSYEQYF
j_call: TRBJ1-5; v_call: TRBV10-3; d_call: TRBD1; clone_size: NA; cdr3_nt: TGTGCCATCAGTGAGGGGAGGGGACAGGGCAACCAGCCCCAGCATTTT; cdr3_aa: CAISEGRGQGNQPQHF
j_call: TRBJ1-1; v_call: TRBV5-1; d_call: NA; clone_size: once; cdr3_nt: TGCGCCAGCAGCAGGGGGACAAGTGACACTGAAGCTTTCTTT; cdr3_aa: CASSRGTSDTEAFF
j_call: TRBJ2-7; v_call: TRBV4-1; d_call: TRBD2; clone_size: NA; cdr3_nt: TGCGCCAGCAGCTCTGCTAGCGGGTCCTACGAGCAGTACTTC; cdr3_aa: CASSSASGSYEQYF
j_call: TRBJ2-7; v_call: TRBV5-1; d_call: TRBD1; clone_size: NA; cdr3_nt: TGCGCCAGCAGCTTGTCCAGGGGGCTGGACGAGCAGTACTTC; cdr3_aa: CASSLSRGLDEQYF
j_call: TRBJ2-3; v_call: TRBV13; d_call: TRBD1; clone_size: NA; cdr3_nt: TGTGCCAGCAGCTTAATCTCGACAGGGGGCGCAGATACGCAGTATTTT; cdr3_aa: CASSLISTGGADTQYF
j_call: TRBJ2-3; v_call: TRBV15; d_call: NA; clone_size: NA; cdr3_nt: TGTGCCACCAGCAGAGGCCTCCCCCGGAGGGCCACAGATACGCAGTATTTT; cdr3_aa: CATSRGLPRRATDTQYF
j_call: TRBJ1-2; v_call: TRBV27; d_call: NA; clone_size: NA; cdr3_nt: TGTGCCAGCAGTTTATCAGCGAACTATGGCTACACCTTC; cdr3_aa: CASSLSANYGYTF
j_call: TRBJ2-3; v_call: TRBV4-3; d_call: NA; clone_size: once; cdr3_nt: TGCGCCAGCAGCCAAGATATCGCGGGGGCCAGAGATACGCAGTATTTT; cdr3_aa: CASSQDIAGARDTQYF